Ten or more counts support the clone carrying this T cell receptor (beta chain). No antigen is known for it. The CDR3 extends over 14 amino acids. Germline values: CDR1 SGHRS, CDR2 YFSETQ. The V and J ends lost 5 bases and 1 base respectively, with 12 bases between them. These data are taken from a study of early T cells in non-severe SARS-CoV-2 infection. Across the study: The chains were unpaired, and the sequenced material was bulk RNA from unsorted whole blood. The study's findings and limits: The study's VDJdb matching favored anti-spike CD8 responses and missed private and CD4 specificities.

Individual cDNA molecules were tagged with unique molecular identifiers, the study reported. Using its own MiXCR run on the 5' RACE reads, TCRdb lists one record per CDR3 protein. The table shows roughly 81,000 distinct CDR3 sequences, with 6% to 7% occurring only once. The genes are TRBV5-1 and TRBJ2-5; D gene uncertain. This clonotype was sampled from an adult who was a healthcare worker with PCR-confirmed SARS-CoV-2 infection or an uninfected control (not recorded which). The sequencing sample was made of whole blood. CDR3 DNA: TGCGCCAGCAGTACGGGTGGACCCCAAGAGACCCAGTACTTC. Translation: CASSTGGPQETQYF.